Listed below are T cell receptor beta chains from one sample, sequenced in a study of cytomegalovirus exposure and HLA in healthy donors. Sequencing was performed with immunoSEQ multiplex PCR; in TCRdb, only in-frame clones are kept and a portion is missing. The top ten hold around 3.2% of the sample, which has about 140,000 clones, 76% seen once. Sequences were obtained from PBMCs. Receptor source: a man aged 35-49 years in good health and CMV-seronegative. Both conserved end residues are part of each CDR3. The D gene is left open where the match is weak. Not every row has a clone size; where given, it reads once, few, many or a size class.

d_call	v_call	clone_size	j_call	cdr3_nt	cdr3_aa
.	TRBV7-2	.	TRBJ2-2	TGTGCCAGCAGCTTAGACGGTAGCGGCACCGGGGAGCTGTTTTTT	CASSLDGSGTGELFF
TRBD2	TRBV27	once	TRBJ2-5	TGTGCCAGCAGTTTATTCTACGGCGGGAGGCCACAAGAGACCCAGTACTTC	CASSLFYGGRPQETQYF
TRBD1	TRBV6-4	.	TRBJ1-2	TGTGCCAGCAGCCCGGGGACAGGGGCTTTTAACTATGGCTACACCTTC	CASSPGTGAFNYGYTF
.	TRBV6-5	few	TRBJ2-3	TGTGCCAGCAGTTCACCACGCGGACTCGGCACAGATACGCAGTATTTT	CASSSPRGLGTDTQYF
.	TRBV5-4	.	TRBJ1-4	TGTGCCAGCAGCGCCCTCCCTGGCGGCAACACTAATGAAAAACTGTTTTTT	CASSALPGGNTNEKLFF
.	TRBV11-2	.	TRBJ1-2	TGTGCCAGCAGCCCCGTGGGCATTTATGGCTACACCTTC	CASSPVGIYGYTF
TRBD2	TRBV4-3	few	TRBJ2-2	TGCGCCAGCAGCCAAGATCGAGTAGGACTAGCGGGAGAAACCGGGGAGCTGTTTTTT	CASSQDRVGLAGETGELFF
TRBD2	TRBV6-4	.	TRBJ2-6	TGTGCCAGCAGTGCCGGGACTAGATCTGGGGCCAACGTCCTGACTTTC	CASSAGTRSGANVLTF
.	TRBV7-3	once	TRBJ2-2	TGTGCCAGCAGCTTCACAAACACCGGGGAGCTGTTTTTT	CASSFTNTGELFF
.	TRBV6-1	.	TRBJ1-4	TGTGCCAGCAGTGAACGGAGACAGCTTAATGAAAAACTGTTTTTT	CASSERRQLNEKLFF
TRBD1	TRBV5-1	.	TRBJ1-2	TGCGCCAGCAGCCCGGGACAGGGGAACTATGGCTACACCTTC	CASSPGQGNYGYTF
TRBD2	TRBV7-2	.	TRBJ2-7	TGTGCCAGCAGCCCCCGTTGGGCGGGAGGTAGCTACGAGCAGTACTTC	CASSPRWAGGSYEQYF
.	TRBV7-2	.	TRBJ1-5	TGTGCCAGCAGCTTAGGCGGGAAGAATCAGCCCCAGCATTTT	CASSLGGKNQPQHF
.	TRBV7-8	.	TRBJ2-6	TGTGCCAGCAGCTCCGCGGAGAGTGGGGCCAACGTCCTGACTTTC	CASSSAESGANVLTF
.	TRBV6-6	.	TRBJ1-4	TGTGCCAGCAGCTCCGATCCGAGGCTGTTTTTT	CASSSDPRLFF
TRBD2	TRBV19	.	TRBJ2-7	TGTGCCAGTAGTATGGGAGGGGTTGGGTACGAGCAGTACTTC	CASSMGGVGYEQYF
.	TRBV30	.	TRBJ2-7	TGTGCCTGGAGTGTATGGGCCGGCTCCTACGAGCAGTACTTC	CAWSVWAGSYEQYF
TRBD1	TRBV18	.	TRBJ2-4	TGTGCCAGCTCGCCCGGGACAGGGCGCCTTCTAGCCAAAAACATTCAGTACTTC	CASSPGTGRLLAKNIQYF
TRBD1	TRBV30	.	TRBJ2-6	TGTGCCTGGGGCCTGTCGGGACAGGGGTGGTCTGGGGCCAACGTCCTGACTTTC	CAWGLSGQGWSGANVLTF
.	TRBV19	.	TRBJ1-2	TGTGCCAGTAGTATCCCTCCTTATAACTATGGCTACACCTTC	CASSIPPYNYGYTF
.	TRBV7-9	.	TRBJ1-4	TGTGCCAGCAGCTTAGGGGGGGATGACGAAAAACTGTTTTTT	CASSLGGDDEKLFF
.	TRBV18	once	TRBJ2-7	TGTGCCAGCTCACCCCGGCAGGGTTCTTTTTACGAGCAGTACTTC	CASSPRQGSFYEQYF
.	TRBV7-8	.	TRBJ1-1	TGTGCCAGCAGCTCACAGGGATGGAACACTGAAGCTTTCTTT	CASSSQGWNTEAFF
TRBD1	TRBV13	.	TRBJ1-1	TGTGCCAGCAGCCCAGAGGGGGCTTTTGAAGCTTTCTTT	CASSPEGAFEAFF
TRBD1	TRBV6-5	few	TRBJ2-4	TGTGCCAGCAGTTACTCTGACAGGGGCATTCAGTACTTC	CASSYSDRGIQYF
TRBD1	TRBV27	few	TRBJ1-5	TGTGCCAGCAGCGCCGGGACAGGGGTTCAGCATTTT	CASSAGTGVQHF
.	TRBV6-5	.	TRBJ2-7	TGTGCCAGCAGGCGACCGGGAGACTACGAGCAGTACTTC	CASRRPGDYEQYF
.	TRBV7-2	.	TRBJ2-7	TGTGCCAGCAGCTTCCCGGGGAGCTCCTACGAGCAGTACTTC	CASSFPGSSYEQYF
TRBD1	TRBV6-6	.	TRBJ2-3	TGTGCCAGCACCAAGACAGGGAGCACAGATACGCAGTATTTT	CASTKTGSTDTQYF
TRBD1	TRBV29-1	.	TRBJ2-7	TGCAGCGTAGGACAGGGGAAAGAGCAGTACTTC	CSVGQGKEQYF
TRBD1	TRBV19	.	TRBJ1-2	TGTGCCAGTAGTATTGAGACAGGGGATTATGGCTACACCTTC	CASSIETGDYGYTF
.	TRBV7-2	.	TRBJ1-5	TGTGCCAGCACCACTAGAGGTGGCCGGAGCAATCAGCCCCAGCATTTT	CASTTRGGRSNQPQHF
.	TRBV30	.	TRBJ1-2	TGTGCCTGGAGTGCAGGGGTAGGCTACACCTTC	CAWSAGVGYTF
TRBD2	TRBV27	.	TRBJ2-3	TGTGCCAGCAGTACGCTAGCGGGAGCGACGCAGTATTTT	CASSTLAGATQYF
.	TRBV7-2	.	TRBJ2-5	TGTGCCAGCAGCAGGTCGGGGGGCCTGGGAGAGACCCAGTACTTC	CASSRSGGLGETQYF
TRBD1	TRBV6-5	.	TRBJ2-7	TGTGCCAGCAGTTACTCGGGGACAGGGGACTACGAGCAGTACTTC	CASSYSGTGDYEQYF
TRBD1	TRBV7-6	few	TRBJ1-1	TGTGCCAGCTCCCCGACAGGGTGGACCACTGAAGCTTTCTTT	CASSPTGWTTEAFF
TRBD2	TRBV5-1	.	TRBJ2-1	TGCGCCAGCAGCTTGACTGGCGGGAGTACCTACAATGAGCAGTTCTTC	CASSLTGGSTYNEQFF
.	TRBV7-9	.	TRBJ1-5	TGTGCCAGCAGCTTAGGGGCAGGGAGGCCCGGTCAGCCCCAGCATTTT	CASSLGAGRPGQPQHF
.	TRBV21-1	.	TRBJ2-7	TGTGCCAGCAGCAAAGGAGGGCTAGCGGGCCCTACCTACGAGCAGTACTTC	CASSKGGLAGPTYEQYF
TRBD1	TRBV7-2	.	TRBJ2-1	TGTGCCAGCAGCTTAGCGGGCCGGGACAGGGGGTACAATGAGCAGTTCTTC	CASSLAGRDRGYNEQFF
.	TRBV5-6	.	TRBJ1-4	TGTGCCAGCTCACTGTCCGGGTTCGCTGCTAATGAAAAACTGTTTTTT	CASSLSGFAANEKLFF
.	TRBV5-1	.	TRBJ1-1	TGCGCCAGCAGCTTGGTAACAGGGATGAACACTGAAGCTTTCTTT	CASSLVTGMNTEAFF
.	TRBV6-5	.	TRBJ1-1	TGTGCCACCCACTTAATGATGAACACTGAAGCTTTCTTT	CATHLMMNTEAFF
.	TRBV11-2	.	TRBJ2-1	TGTGCCAGCAGCGAACAGGGAGCGTTGTACAATGAGCAGTTCTTC	CASSEQGALYNEQFF
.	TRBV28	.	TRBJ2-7	TGTGCCAGCAGCTCGCTCGGGGGTGAGGGGCAGTACTTC	CASSSLGGEGQYF
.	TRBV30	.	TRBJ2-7	TGTGCCTGGAGTCGGGATGCCTACGAGCAGTACTTC	CAWSRDAYEQYF
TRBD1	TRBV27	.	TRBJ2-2	TGTGCCAGCACGGTCACAGGGGTGGCCGGGGAGCTGTTTTTT	CASTVTGVAGELFF
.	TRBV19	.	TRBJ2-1	TGTGCCAGTAGTATCCCATCCGGGAGCGGGTCCTACAATGAGCAGTTCTTC	CASSIPSGSGSYNEQFF
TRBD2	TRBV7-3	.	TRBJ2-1	TGTGCCAGCAGCTTAGGGGCGGGAGGGCCGAATGAGCAGTTCTTC	CASSLGAGGPNEQFF
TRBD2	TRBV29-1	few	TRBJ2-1	TGCAGCGGGCGGGTTGCGGGAGGGCCAAATGAGCAGTTCTTC	CSGRVAGGPNEQFF
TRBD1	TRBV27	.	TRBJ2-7	TGTGCCAGCAGTTCTCCGGGACAGGGATTATCGACCTACGAGCAGTACTTC	CASSSPGQGLSTYEQYF
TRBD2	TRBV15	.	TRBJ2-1	TGTGCCACCAGCACTAGCGGGGGCTACAATGAGCAGTTCTTC	CATSTSGGYNEQFF
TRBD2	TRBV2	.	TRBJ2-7	TGTGCCAGCAGCGTAGCGGGGGACATCTACGAGCAGTACTTC	CASSVAGDIYEQYF
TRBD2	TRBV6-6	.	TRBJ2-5	TGTGCCAGCAGCCCTACGGGGAGGGGACGGACCCAGTACTTC	CASSPTGRGRTQYF
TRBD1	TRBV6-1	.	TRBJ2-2	TGTGCCACCCAAAGGACAGGGGTCGGGGAGCTGTTTTTT	CATQRTGVGELFF
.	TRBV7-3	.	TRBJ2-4	TGTGCCAGCAGCTTAGGTCCGCAGGCAGGAAACATTCAGTACTTC	CASSLGPQAGNIQYF
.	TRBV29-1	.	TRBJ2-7	TGCAGCGTTGTGAGGGTCGGGTACGAGCAGTACTTC	CSVVRVGYEQYF
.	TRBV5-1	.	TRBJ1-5	TGCGCCAGCAGCCTGGCGGGGGGGATAGGTCAGCCCCAGCATTTT	CASSLAGGIGQPQHF
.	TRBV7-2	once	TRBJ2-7	TGTGCCAGCAGCTTAGATCCAGGGCCCATCTACGAGCAGTACTTC	CASSLDPGPIYEQYF